This entry lists 10 T cell receptor beta chains sequenced from one sample in a study of cytomegalovirus exposure and HLA in healthy donors. Primers included in the PCR were 60 Vbeta and 13 Jbeta primers. Assay: immunoSEQ multiplex PCR; the TCRdb copy retains only in-frame clones and omits some. The sample lists over 85,000 clones; 76% were seen once. Source material: PBMCs. These TCRs come from a man aged 40-55 years in good health and CMV-seronegative.

This clone was detected a few times. J is TRBJ2-3 and V is TRBV4-1, with 7 bases identical to TRBD1. Germline V gene sequence: CDR1 MGHRA, CDR2 YSYEKL. The CDR3 covers 18 residues. Trimming at V came to 2 bases and at J to 4 bases, leaving 15 bases not matched to a gene. CDR3 sequence: CASSQTTRQGEGADTQYF. The DNA of the CDR3 is TGCGCCAGCAGCCAAACCACGAGACAGGGAGAGGGGGCAGATACGCAGTATTTT.

V usage is TRBV27 and J usage is TRBJ1-4; tentatively, D is TRBD1 (6 bases). Trimming left V 7 bases short and J 7 bases short, with 25 bases between. The germline CDR1 and CDR2 sequences are MNHEY and SMNVEV (reference sequence). The CDR3 runs 17 residues. The DNA of the CDR3 is TGTGCCAGCACCCTGGGTTCAGGGGTCCCCTATTGTGAAAAACTGTTTTTT. It encodes CASTLGSGVPYCEKLFF.

The rearrangement links TRBV13 to TRBJ1-2, with 10 bases matching TRBD1. With 4 bases clipped from V and 4 bases from J, the junction kept 12 bases outside the gene matches. This CDR3 has 17 residues. Germline lookup yields CDR1 PRHDT and CDR2 FYEKMQ (reference sequence). CDR3 nucleotides: TGTGCCAGCAGCTCGCGGGACAGGGGCCCCCAGCTCTATGGCTACACCTTC. Protein sequence: CASSSRDRGPQLYGYTF.

The chain joins TRBV19 to TRBJ2-1; no definite D call. CDR3 size: 15 residues. Between the trimmed V and J ends, which lost 3 bases and 10 bases, there was a span of 19 bases. Germline CDR1 reads LNHDA; CDR2 reads SQIVND (reference sequence). DNA for the CDR3: TGTGCCAGTAGTATGATTGAGCACTACCTATTGGAGCAGTTCTTC. It is translated as CASSMIEHYLLEQFF.

As for this clone: The same CDR3 arises from other DNA sequences in this sample as well. The chain links TRBV5-8 to TRBJ1-1, with no clear D. This CDR3 spans 13 amino acids. Trimming left V 0 bases short and J 6 bases short, with 9 bases between. Germline-derived CDR1 and CDR2 are SGHTS and YDEGEE. CDR3 amino acids: CASSLVRVPEAFF. The CDR3 DNA reads as TGTGCCAGCAGCTTGGTTCGGGTTCCTGAAGCTTTCTTT.

The gene calls are TRBV27 and TRBJ2-7; perhaps TRBD1 as D (6 bases). The CDR3 contains 15 residues. V lost 3 bases and J lost 3, with 15 bases in between. Germline loops: CDR1 MNHEY, CDR2 SMNVEV (reference sequence). The DNA of the CDR3 is TGTGCCAGCAGTTTTCGACCCGGGACAAACTACGAGCAGTACTTC. Translating it yields CASSFRPGTNYEQYF.

This clone was seen just once. The chain uses TRBV5-1 and TRBJ2-5, with D possibly matching TRBD1 (6 bases). Trimming took off 4 bases at V and 1 base at J, with 17 bases between the two ends. CDR1 is SGHRS, CDR2 YFSETQ, per germline. The CDR3 has 16 amino acids. The CDR3 spells CASSQKGDTIQETQYF. CDR3 sequence (DNA): TGCGCCAGCAGCCAGAAAGGGGACACGATCCAAGAGACCCAGTACTTC.

The chain links TRBV19 to TRBJ1-5; the D is unclear. The ends were cut back, 3 bases at V and 3 bases at J, with 6 bases in the middle. This CDR3 has 13 amino acids. Germline V gene data show CDR1 as LNHDA and CDR2 as SQIVND (reference sequence). As DNA, the CDR3 is TGTGCCAGTAGTATCGTAGACAATCAGCCCCAGCATTTT. Translation: CASSIVDNQPQHF.

The chain has TRBV27 and TRBJ2-3; D remains unclear. Trimming shortened V by 9 bases and J by 4 bases, and 5 bases separated the two germline ends. This CDR3 comprises 10 residues. Germline V CDR1 and CDR2: MNHEY, SMNVEV (reference sequence). CDR3 sequence reads: CASGADTQYF. Written as DNA, the CDR3 is TGTGCCAGTGGAGCAGATACGCAGTATTTT.

This clone was seen just once. The CDR3: CASSLLSDTQYF. CDR3 DNA sequence: TGTGCCAGCAGCTTATTGTCTGATACGCAGTATTTT. The chain is built from TRBV7-6 and TRBJ2-3; D ambiguous. The CDR3 sequence is 12 residues long. Trimming removed 2 bases from V and 6 bases from J, with 6 bases in between. Germline CDR1 and CDR2: SGHVS and FNYEAQ.